Shown below are 15 T cell receptor beta chains from a single sample sequenced in a study of a mutant IDH1 vaccine in newly diagnosed glioma. Assay: immunoSEQ multiplex PCR; the TCRdb copy retains only in-frame clones and omits some. The sample contains 50,000 to 65,000 clones, roughly two thirds of which appear only once. Time point specified: week 47, end of study. Each dose of the vaccine consisted of 300 ug of mutant IDH1 20-mer peptide, with topical imiquimod. Antigen specificity for these receptors is unknown. The sequenced sample was peripheral blood mononuclear cells (PBMCs), obtained from a glioma patient whose treatment included an IDH1 peptide vaccine. Every receptor here comes from a man aged 35 to 55 with glioma. Some clones in this sample may be carry-over from other donors' samples.

This clone was detected a few times. The gene calls are TRBV27 and TRBJ2-7, with D unresolved. This CDR3 contains 15 residues. CDR1 is MNHEY, CDR2 SMNVEV, per germline (reference sequence). The germline V and J ends were trimmed by 5 bases and 3 bases, with 17 bases remaining between them. In nucleotides, the CDR3 is TGTGCCAGCAGTGCCTCTGGTCACGAGTTCTACGAGCAGTACTTC. Translating gives CASSASGHEFYEQYF.

This chain connects TRBV6-5 to TRBJ2-3; 8 bases are shared with TRBD2. Germline-derived CDR1 and CDR2 are MNHEY and SVGAGI. Trimming cost V 0 bases and J 4 bases; bases outside gene matches: 6. This CDR3 comprises 16 residues. In DNA form, the CDR3 reads TGTGCCAGCAGTTACTCACGGGGGGGCTGGTCAGATACGCAGTATTTT. Its protein is CASSYSRGGWSDTQYF.

The chain joins TRBV6-5 to TRBJ2-5; no clear D gene. The ends were cut back, 6 bases at V and 3 bases at J, with 11 bases in the middle. The CDR3 spans 13 residues. From germline, CDR1 is MNHEY and CDR2 SVGAGI. The CDR3 loop is CASSLRVEETQYF. The DNA for the CDR3 is TGTGCCAGCAGCCTTCGGGTAGAAGAGACCCAGTACTTC.

The V call is TRBV5-6, the J call TRBJ1-2; D may be TRBD1 (5 bases). The V end lost 6 bases, the J end lost 4 bases, and 19 bases lay between the germline ends. The germline gives CDR1 SGHDT, CDR2 YYEEEE. The CDR3 is 15 residues long. The CDR3 DNA follows: TGTGCCAGCACCCTCCCTCAGGGTACTGGCTATGGCTACACCTTC. This translates into CASTLPQGTGYGYTF.

The genes are TRBV5-1 and TRBJ1-6, with TRBD1 identical over 10 bases. Germline V gives CDR1 SGHRS, CDR2 YFSETQ. V was clipped by 3 bases and J by 10 bases; unmatched bases: 13. The CDR3 spans 17 residues. The CDR3: CASSSGRRGTGESPLHF. CDR3 DNA sequence: TGCGCCAGCAGCTCGGGGCGAAGGGGGACAGGGGAATCACCCCTCCACTTT. The whole variable domain, remainder taken from reference TRBV5-1 and TRBJ1-6, is KAGVTQTPRYLIKTRGQQVTLSCSPISGHRSVSWYQQTPGQGLQFLFEYFSETQRNKGNFPGRFSGRQFSNSRSEMNVSTLELGDSALYLCASSSGRRGTGESPLHFGNGTRLTVT.

The CDR3 here is CAWSRRGGDEAFF. CDR3 in DNA: TGTGCCTGGAGCCGAAGAGGGGGGGATGAAGCTTTCTTT. This chain joins TRBV30 and TRBJ1-1, with D possibly matching TRBD1 (6 bases). The V and J ends lost 3 bases and 7 bases respectively, with 15 bases between them. The germline V gene encodes CDR1 GTSNPN and CDR2 SVGIG (reference sequence). The CDR3 has 13 amino acids.

The V and J genes are TRBV25-1 and TRBJ2-1, with 9 positions matching TRBD1. CDR3 length: 16 amino acids. Germline V gene lookup returns CDR1 MGHDK and CDR2 SYGVNS. V trimming: 1 base; J trimming: 7 bases; junction bases outside the gene matches: 8. The CDR3 DNA reads TGTGCCAGCAGTGAATCCGGGACAGGGCGAGGAAATGAGCAGTTCTTC. Protein: CASSESGTGRGNEQFF.

Written as DNA, the CDR3 is TGTGCCAGCAGCTTGGACAGGGTTGGTGGCTACACCTTC. It specifies CASSLDRVGGYTF. The chain couples TRBV5-4 to TRBJ1-2; a possible D gene is TRBD1 (6 bases). This CDR3 is 13 amino acids long. The V gene's germline CDR1 is SGHNT and CDR2 YYREEE (reference sequence). V lost 0 bases, J lost 7 bases, and 10 bases lay in between.

The chain combines TRBV6-6 with TRBJ2-7; the D gene is possibly TRBD1 (6 bases). V was trimmed by 0 bases and J by 4 bases, leaving 16 bases between them. The germline CDR1 and CDR2 sequences are MNHNY and SVGAGI (reference sequence). This CDR3 region has 16 residues. The CDR3 reads CASSYSSGTPSYEQYF. DNA for the CDR3: TGTGCCAGCAGTTACTCTTCCGGGACACCCTCTTACGAGCAGTACTTC.

J is TRBJ2-5 and V is TRBV5-4; tentatively, D is TRBD1 (6 bases). The V gene's germline CDR1 is SGHNT and CDR2 YYREEE (reference sequence). The V gene lost 0 bases and the J gene lost 5 bases, with 20 bases spanning the gap. The CDR3 is made up of 17 amino acids. The CDR3, as DNA: TGTGCCAGCAGCTTGGCCGGGACGGCTAGAAGGGGGGAGACCCAGTACTTC. Protein sequence: CASSLAGTARRGETQYF.

This clone was detected only a few times. V is TRBV11-3 and J is TRBJ2-7; a weak D match, TRBD1 (6 bases). The germline V gene encodes CDR1 SGHNT and CDR2 YENEEA. The CDR3 contains 14 residues. Trimming shortened V by 5 bases and J by 3 bases, and 14 bases separated the two germline ends. For the CDR3, the DNA is TGTGCCAGCAGCCCCCGGGCAGGGGACTACGAGCAGTACTTC. Its translation: CASSPRAGDYEQYF.

This clone occurred once. This chain uses TRBV5-6 with TRBJ1-4; 7 nucleotides agree with TRBD1. This CDR3 is 16 amino acids long. The V segment lost 2 bases and the J segment 0 bases; nucleotides outside the gene matches: 4. Germline CDR1 reads SGHDT; CDR2 reads YYEEEE. CDR3 bases: TGTGCCAGCAGCTTCGGACAGGCTTCAACTAATGAAAAACTGTTTTTT. Translation: CASSFGQASTNEKLFF.

The genes are TRBV29-1 and TRBJ2-2, with D unresolved. Trimming stripped 6 bases from V and 7 bases from J, with 12 bases between. The CDR3 extends over 12 amino acids. Germline V lookup: CDR1 SQVTM, CDR2 ANQGSEA. CDR3 region: CSVRLGGGELFF. CDR3 DNA sequence: TGCAGCGTGAGGTTAGGTGGCGGGGAGCTGTTTTTT.

This chain connects TRBV19 to TRBJ2-7; the D is unclear. The CDR3 loop spans 11 amino acids. Germline-derived CDR1 and CDR2 are LNHDA and SQIVND (reference sequence). V lost 2 bases and J lost 5, with 4 bases in between. The CDR3 loop reads CASSIFDEQYF. In nucleotides, the CDR3 is TGTGCCAGTAGTATATTTGACGAGCAGTACTTC.

The DNA of the CDR3 is TGTGCCAGCAGTGAAGGGGGTCGCGCCCAGCATTTT. Amino acids: CASSEGGRAQHF. The gene calls are TRBV2 and TRBJ1-5; no firm D call. This CDR3 region has 12 residues. The V and J ends lost 1 base and 11 bases respectively, with 9 bases between them. Germline values: CDR1 SNHLY, CDR2 FYNNEI.